Following are 29 T cell receptor beta chains from one sample sequenced in a study of shared clonotypes between healthy human individuals (dated by TCRdb to the early 2020s). The protocol used for the library was the immunoSEQ multiplex PCR assay. TCRdb mirrors the immuneACCESS table, restricted to in-frame sequences. Some clones are absent from its copies; in checked studies, under half trace to an unresolved V gene, and the reason for the others is unknown. The sample table records 1 million to 1.2 million clones; approximately 80% of these occur just once. The ten top clones hold 0.89% of the sample. Sequencing was performed on memory CD4+ T cells from PBMCs. In the paper's terms, the cell subset or site label means: CD45RA-negative fraction. Receptors originate from a man between 18 and 35 years old in good health. Some clones in this sample may be carry-over from other donors' samples.

The rearrangement joins TRBV5-4 to TRBJ2-1; 10 bases line up with TRBD2. The J segment lost 7 bases and the V segment lost 4 bases, leaving 8 bases of the junction unmatched. Germline V gene sequence: CDR1 SGHNT, CDR2 YYREEE (reference sequence). CDR3 length: 15 residues. CDR3 in amino acids: CASSLSGRARNEQFF. The DNA of the CDR3 is TGTGCCAGCAGCCTAAGCGGGAGGGCCCGGAATGAGCAGTTCTTC.

This chain uses TRBV19 with TRBJ2-1; 7 nucleotides align to TRBD2. Unmatched junction bases numbered 9, after V lost 4 bases and J lost 0 bases. Per germline, CDR1 LNHDA and CDR2 SQIVND (reference sequence). There are 17 residues in the CDR3. CDR3 sequence (DNA): TGTGCCAGTAGTACCTTTAGCGGGTCCCGCTCCTACAATGAGCAGTTCTTC. Amino acid sequence: CASSTFSGSRSYNEQFF.

The rearrangement joins TRBV6-1 to TRBJ2-1, with 8 bases that match TRBD2. Germline-derived CDR1 and CDR2 are MNHNS and SASEGT. The length of the CDR3 is 15 residues. The trim removed 7 bases at V and 0 bases at J, leaving 5 bases unmatched. For the CDR3, the DNA is TGTGCCAGCAAAAGCGGGGGTAGCTCCTACAATGAGCAGTTCTTC. Translated: CASKSGGSSYNEQFF.

This chain uses TRBV27 with TRBJ2-5; TRBD1 aligns across 10 bases. From germline, CDR1 is MNHEY and CDR2 SMNVEV (reference sequence). This CDR3 spans 16 amino acids. Trimming at V came to 7 bases and at J to 5 bases, leaving 13 bases not matched to a gene. CDR3 nucleotide sequence: TGTGCCAGCACCACTCGACAGGGGGCTCTCGGCGAGACCCAGTACTTC. Its translation: CASTTRQGALGETQYF.

J is TRBJ2-7 and V is TRBV4-1, with TRBD1 matching 10 bases. The CDR3 runs to 15 residues. V shed 3 bases and J 2 bases; nucleotides not matched to a gene: 4. The germline gives CDR1 MGHRA, CDR2 YSYEKL. The CDR3 loop is CASSQRQGATYEQYF. For the CDR3, the DNA is TGCGCCAGCAGCCAGAGACAGGGGGCTACCTACGAGCAGTACTTC.

The count of this clone is one. In DNA, the CDR3 is TGTGCCAGCTCACCCCTCCTCAATGGAGCTGACGAGCAGTACTTC. Protein: CASSPLLNGADEQYF. The chain carries TRBV18 and TRBJ2-7; D is unresolved. Germline V lookup: CDR1 KGHSH, CDR2 LQKENI. This CDR3 contains 15 residues. V lost 3 bases and J 5 bases, leaving 17 bases between the germline ends.

A remark on this clone: Other DNA variants within this sample encode the same CDR3. This sequence joins TRBV9 and TRBJ1-1, with D unclear. This CDR3 is 13 amino acids long. Per the germline V gene, CDR1 is SGDLS and CDR2 is YYNGEE. The V end lost 0 bases, the J end lost 0 bases, and 3 bases lay between the germline ends. As DNA, the CDR3 is TGTGCCAGCAGCGTAGCGATGAACACTGAAGCTTTCTTT. Protein sequence: CASSVAMNTEAFF.

The J gene is TRBJ2-3, the V gene TRBV10-3; 8 bases agree with TRBD1. The germline CDR1 and CDR2 sequences are ENHRY and SYGVKD. Trimming at V came to 10 bases and at J to 0 bases, leaving 3 bases not matched to a gene. The CDR3 has 13 amino acids. The CDR3 region has the DNA TGTGCCACCGGACAGGGCAGCACAGATACGCAGTATTTT. Protein: CATGQGSTDTQYF.

The J gene is TRBJ2-1, the V gene TRBV5-6; 11 positions agree with TRBD2. The CDR3 is made up of 16 amino acids. Per the germline V gene, CDR1 is SGHDT and CDR2 is YYEEEE. V shed 4 bases, J shed 6 bases, and the junction held 9 bases outside the gene matches. CDR3 protein: CASSALGLAALNEQFF. In nucleotides, the CDR3 is TGTGCCAGCAGCGCACTGGGACTAGCGGCTCTCAATGAGCAGTTCTTC.

This sequence joins TRBV28 and TRBJ1-5; D remains unclear. The CDR3 is 13 amino acids. V shed 5 bases and J shed 3 bases, with 8 bases lying between them. The germline V gene has CDR1 MDHEN and CDR2 SYDVKM. The CDR3 sequence: CASSVIPNQPQHF. For the CDR3, the DNA is TGTGCCAGCAGTGTTATACCCAATCAGCCCCAGCATTTT. The variable domain in full, with the rest retrieved from reference TRBV28 and TRBJ1-5, is DVKVTQSSRYLVKRTGEKVFLECVQDMDHENMFWYRQDPGLGLRLIYFSYDVKMKEKGDIPEGYSVSREKKERFSLILESASTNQTSMYLCASSVIPNQPQHFGDGTRLSIL.

The chain couples TRBV4-2 to TRBJ2-1; D remains unclear. Trimming took 0 bases from V and 2 from J, leaving 11 bases between them. The CDR3 is made up of 16 amino acids. From germline, CDR1 is LGHNA and CDR2 YNFKEQ. CDR3 loop: CASSQDVGSTYNEQFF. The CDR3 DNA reads TGTGCCAGCAGCCAAGATGTGGGTTCCACCTACAATGAGCAGTTCTTC.

The chain combines TRBV9 with TRBJ1-1, with D unresolved. Trimming removed 3 bases from V and 4 bases from J, with 13 bases in between. The CDR3 runs to 14 residues. Per the germline V gene, CDR1 is SGDLS and CDR2 is YYNGEE. In DNA form, the CDR3 reads TGTGCCAGCAGCGGGGGTTCGGGCGGCACTGAAGCTTTCTTT. Amino acid sequence: CASSGGSGGTEAFF.

The gene calls are TRBV5-1 and TRBJ2-2; 11 bases are shared with TRBD2. Germline V lookup: CDR1 SGHRS, CDR2 YFSETQ. This CDR3 is 17 amino acids long. V gave up 1 base and J gave up 5 bases; unmatched junction bases: 7. The CDR3 bases are TGCGCCAGCAGCTTGACTAGCGGGAGAACGGGGACCGGGGAGCTGTTTTTT. Translated, it gives CASSLTSGRTGTGELFF.

About this clone itself: The identical CDR3 is also encoded by other nucleotide sequences in the sample. The J gene is TRBJ2-7, the V gene TRBV4-1, with 9 bases matching TRBD2. The ends lost 0 bases at V and 3 bases at J; junction bases unmatched: 6. This CDR3 is built from 16 residues. Per the germline V gene, CDR1 is MGHRA and CDR2 is YSYEKL. CDR3 residues: CASSQDLTSGFYEQYF. As DNA, the CDR3 is TGCGCCAGCAGCCAAGATCTTACTAGCGGGTTCTACGAGCAGTACTTC.

Note on this clone: Different DNA sequences within this sample yield the same CDR3. The chain is built from TRBV11-2 and TRBJ1-5; TRBD1 might be the D (5 bases). There are 13 residues in the CDR3. V lost 3 bases, J lost 5 bases, and 8 bases lay in between. Germline lookup yields CDR1 SGHAT and CDR2 FQNNGV. The CDR3 coding sequence is TGTGCCAGCAGCTTGGGAGGGGATCAGCCCCAGCATTTT. Its protein product is CASSLGGDQPQHF.

This clone turned up a few times. This sequence joins TRBV7-2 and TRBJ2-2, with 13 bases fitting TRBD2. Germline V gene lookup returns CDR1 SGHTA and CDR2 FQGNSA. CDR3 length: 17 residues. V was clipped by 5 bases and J by 0 bases; unmatched bases: 3. CDR3 bases: TGTGCCAGCAGCCCGGGACTAGCGGGGACGAACACCGGGGAGCTGTTTTTT. Translated: CASSPGLAGTNTGELFF.

V usage is TRBV4-2 and J usage is TRBJ2-1, with 8 bases aligning to TRBD1. CDR1 and CDR2 (germline): LGHNA, YNFKEQ. This CDR3 contains 16 residues. V lost 3 bases, J lost 4 bases, and 8 bases stayed unmatched. In nucleotides, the CDR3 is TGTGCCAGCAGCCACCCAAGGACAGGGTCATACAATGAGCAGTTCTTC. Amino acids: CASSHPRTGSYNEQFF.

This chain connects TRBV29-1 to TRBJ2-5, with D hard to call. The ends were cut back, 4 bases at V and 4 bases at J, with 10 bases in the middle. Germline V gene data show CDR1 as SQVTM and CDR2 as ANQGSEA. The length of the CDR3 is 12 residues. The CDR3 DNA is TGCAGCGTTGTCTCGTGGGGAGAGACCCAGTACTTC. The encoded protein is CSVVSWGETQYF.

This chain uses TRBV4-3 with TRBJ2-7; the D gene is possibly TRBD1 (5 bases). The CDR3 has 14 amino acids. Germline values: CDR1 LGHNA, CDR2 YSLEER. Trimming removed 4 bases from V and 4 bases from J, with 14 bases in between. In DNA form, the CDR3 reads TGCGCCAGCAGCCGACGACAAGGGGATTACGAGCAGTACTTC. Its protein is CASSRRQGDYEQYF.

This clone was observed a handful of times. The rearrangement uses TRBV6-5 and TRBJ1-2, with D tentatively TRBD1 (6 bases). The length of the CDR3 is 13 residues. The V end was cut by 6 bases, the J end by 4 bases, with 12 bases between. Germline CDR1 and CDR2: MNHEY and SVGAGI. As DNA, the CDR3 is TGTGCCAGCAGCCTCGGACAGATCTATGGCTACACCTTC. This codes for CASSLGQIYGYTF.

V usage is TRBV18 and J usage is TRBJ2-2; D gene uncertain. Germline V CDR1 and CDR2: KGHSH, LQKENI. Between the trimmed V and J ends, which lost 4 bases and 4 bases, there was a span of 13 bases. The CDR3 runs to 15 residues. CDR3 nucleotides: TGTGCCAGCTCACAGAACCACCAAGGCACCGGGGAGCTGTTTTTT. It encodes CASSQNHQGTGELFF. Filled out from reference TRBV18 and TRBJ2-2, the complete variable domain reads NAGVMQNPRHLVRRRGQEARLRCSPMKGHSHVYWYRQLPEEGLKFMVYLQKENIIDESGMPKERFSAEFPKEGPSILRIQQVVRGDSAAYFCASSQNHQGTGELFFGEGSRLTVL.

As to this clone: The junction differs from germline at one of its ends, possibly a read error. V is TRBV11-3 and J is TRBJ1-4, with 11 bases matching TRBD1. The CDR3 has 15 amino acids. Looked up from germline, CDR1 is SGHNT and CDR2 is YENEEA. The CDR3 loop is CASSAGQGDSERLFF. The CDR3, as DNA: TGTGCCAGCAGCGCGGGACAGGGGGATTCTGAAAGACTGTTTTTT. Variable domain in full (rest from reference TRBV11-3 and TRBJ1-4): EAGVVQSPRYKIIEKKQPVAFWCNPISGHNTLYWYLQNLGQGPELLIRYENEEAVDDSQLPKDRFSAERLKGVDSTLKIQPAELGDSAVYLCASSAGQGDSERLFFGSGTQLSVL.

The V call is TRBV7-3, the J call TRBJ1-3, with D perhaps matching TRBD1 (5 bases). Trimming pared 2 bases from V and 3 bases from J, leaving 14 bases between. The CDR3 has 16 residues. CDR1 and CDR2 (germline): SGHTA, FQGTGA. CDR3 residues: CASSLSGGGVGNTIYF. The CDR3 DNA follows: TGTGCCAGCAGCTTATCGGGGGGAGGTGTTGGAAACACCATATATTTT.

Note on this clone: The same CDR3 is also encoded by other DNA sequences in this sample. The V call is TRBV28, the J call TRBJ2-7; TRBD1 agrees at 9 bases. The CDR3 is made up of 14 amino acids. V lost 4 bases and J lost 4; bases outside the gene matches: 5. Germline CDR1 reads MDHEN; CDR2 reads SYDVKM. This CDR3 reads CASSSPGQGYEQYF. CDR3 coding DNA: TGTGCCAGCAGTTCGCCGGGACAGGGTTACGAGCAGTACTTC. The full variable domain, completed using reference TRBV28 and TRBJ2-7, is DVKVTQSSRYLVKRTGEKVFLECVQDMDHENMFWYRQDPGLGLRLIYFSYDVKMKEKGDIPEGYSVSREKKERFSLILESASTNQTSMYLCASSSPGQGYEQYFGPGTRLTVT.

This rearrangement joins TRBV5-1 to TRBJ2-7; D is ambiguous. The germline V and J ends were trimmed by 0 bases and 7 bases, with 11 bases remaining between them. From germline, CDR1 is SGHRS and CDR2 YFSETQ. The CDR3 is 13 amino acids. The CDR3 DNA sequence: TGCGCCAGCAGCTTGGACGGTTTATCGGAGCAGTACTTC. Residues: CASSLDGLSEQYF.

V and J are TRBV28 and TRBJ2-1, with TRBD2 identical over 8 bases. Germline V gene data show CDR1 as MDHEN and CDR2 as SYDVKM. Trimming took 6 bases from V and 7 from J; bases not matched to a gene: 14. There are 16 residues in the CDR3. The CDR3 nucleotides are TGTGCCAGCAGCCCTATAGCGGGAAGGAGGGAAAATGAGCAGTTCTTC. Its translation is CASSPIAGRRENEQFF.

In this sample, this clone turned up once. The chain has TRBV5-5 and TRBJ2-2; D might be TRBD1 (5 bases). CDR1 and CDR2 from the germline V gene are SGHKS and YYEKEE (reference sequence). The V end was cut by 0 bases, the J end by 6 bases, with 18 bases between. CDR3 length equals 17 residues. The CDR3 region has the DNA TGTGCCAGCAGCTTGGTTGGCTTCTCAGGGCGGTCCGGGGAGCTGTTTTTT. Its translation: CASSLVGFSGRSGELFF.

The genes are TRBV27 and TRBJ2-1, with TRBD1 matching 7 bases. Germline CDR1 reads MNHEY; CDR2 reads SMNVEV (reference sequence). The CDR3 runs 13 residues. The V gene end was trimmed by 5 bases and the J gene end by 13 bases; junction bases not matched to a gene: 11. CDR3 nucleotides: TGTGCCAGCAGTGGATCCGGGACAGCAACCCAGTTCTTC. This sequence encodes CASSGSGTATQFF.

V usage is TRBV5-1 and J usage is TRBJ2-7, with 7 bases lining up with TRBD1. The CDR3 consists of 15 residues. Germline lookup yields CDR1 SGHRS and CDR2 YFSETQ. V dropped 1 base and J dropped 2; count of bases not matched to a gene: 6. CDR3 nucleotides: TGCGCCAGCAGCTTGAGTGGGGACAGCACCTACGAGCAGTACTTC. This encodes CASSLSGDSTYEQYF.